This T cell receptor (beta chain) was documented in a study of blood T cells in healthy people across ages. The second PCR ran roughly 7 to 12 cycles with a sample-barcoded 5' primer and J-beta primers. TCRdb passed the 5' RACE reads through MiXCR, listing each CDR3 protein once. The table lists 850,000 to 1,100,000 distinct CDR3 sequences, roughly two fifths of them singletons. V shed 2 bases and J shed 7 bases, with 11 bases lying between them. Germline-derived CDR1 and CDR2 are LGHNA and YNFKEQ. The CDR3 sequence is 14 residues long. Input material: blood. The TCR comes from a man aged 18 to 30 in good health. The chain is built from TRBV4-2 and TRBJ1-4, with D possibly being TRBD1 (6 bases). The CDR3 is CASSQQGNGEKLFF. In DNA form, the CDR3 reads TGTGCCAGCAGCCAACAGGGGAATGGTGAAAAACTGTTTTTT.